This is a list of T cell receptor beta chains from one sample in a study of metastatic and nonmetastatic thyroid tumors. TCRdb reprocessed the PCR reads via MiXCR. The sample consists of tens of thousands of clones, 25% to 30% of them appearing once. Sequencing was carried out using blood. Receptors originate from a female donor with papillary thyroid cancer or a benign thyroid nodule (not recorded which). Some clones in this sample may be carry-over from other donors' samples. Each CDR3 is given with its conserved first and last residue. D genes are given only for firm matches. For some rows the clone size is stated as once, few or many, or as a class when expanded; others skip it.

CDR3nt	CDR3aa	v_gene	d_gene	abundance	j_gene
TGTGCCAGCAGTTACGGTGAGCTCTATGGCTACACCTTC	CASSYGELYGYTF	TRBV6-5	.	many	TRBJ1-2
TGTGCCAGCAGCGTAGCTAGAGCAGGGGGCTCCTACAATGAGCAGTTCTTC	CASSVARAGGSYNEQFF	TRBV9	TRBD1	many	TRBJ2-1
TGTGCCACCGGGACAGGGGGCTTATATACGCAGTATTTT	CATGTGGLYTQYF	TRBV28	TRBD1	many	TRBJ2-3
TGTGCCAGCACCAGGGGAGGTGTAGATGCCCAGTACTTC	CASTRGGVDAQYF	TRBV2	.	few	TRBJ2-5
TGTGCCAGCAGCTCGACTAGCCTTAGATCCTACAATGAGCAGTTCTTC	CASSSTSLRSYNEQFF	TRBV11-1	TRBD2	few	TRBJ2-1
TGTGCCAGCAGCCTTGGGGGCCAGGGGGGGTTGGTGAAAACTGAAGCTTTCTTT	CASSLGGQGGLVKTEAFF	TRBV28	TRBD1	few	TRBJ1-1
TGTGCCAGCAGCGTCGGGACAGTTGAAAATGAGCAGTTCTTC	CASSVGTVENEQFF	TRBV9	TRBD1	many	TRBJ2-1
TGTGCCAGCAGCCGGAGGGGTCGGGTGGCGACCCAAGAGACCCAGTACTTC	CASSRRGRVATQETQYF	TRBV3-1	.	many	TRBJ2-5
TGTGCCAGCACCTCCCAGACAGGGTCCGGGGGGCCCCAGCATTTT	CASTSQTGSGGPQHF	TRBV28	TRBD1	many	TRBJ1-5
TGTGCCAGCAGTCTCACCGTTTTCGGGTACGAGCAGTACTTC	CASSLTVFGYEQYF	TRBV28	.	few	TRBJ2-7
TGCGCCAGCAGCTACGAACAGGGATATGGCTACACCTTC	CASSYEQGYGYTF	TRBV5-1	.	.	TRBJ1-2
TGCGCCAGCAGCTTGGCCGTGACTATTGAGGCCCAGTACTTC	CASSLAVTIEAQYF	TRBV5-1	.	.	TRBJ2-5
TGCAGTGTTAGCTGGGGTCAGGGACTATACAACGAGCAGTTCTTC	CSVSWGQGLYNEQFF	TRBV20-1	TRBD2	.	TRBJ2-1
TGTGCCAGCAGTTCTGGGGGTGACACGCAGTATTTT	CASSSGGDTQYF	TRBV12-3/TRBV12-4	.	many	TRBJ2-3
TGTGCCAGCAGCCAAGGGACAGGGGGTGAAGCTTTCTTT	CASSQGTGGEAFF	TRBV7-9	TRBD1	many	TRBJ1-1
TGTGCCAGCAGTCCAAAATCGAACACCGGGGAGCTGTTTTTT	CASSPKSNTGELFF	TRBV7-3	.	.	TRBJ2-2
TGTGCCTGGGGGCAGACAGGATACCAAGAGACCCAGTACTTC	CAWGQTGYQETQYF	TRBV30	.	.	TRBJ2-5
TGTGCCAGCAGTCAGGACAGGGGAGGCACAGATACGCAGTATTTT	CASSQDRGGTDTQYF	TRBV6-1	TRBD1	few	TRBJ2-3
TGCAGTGCTAGTAACGGTTGGAACACTGAAGCTTTCTTT	CSASNGWNTEAFF	TRBV20-1	.	many	TRBJ1-1
TGTGCCAGCAGCCAAGACCGGGTGCGGCACGAGCAGTACTTC	CASSQDRVRHEQYF	TRBV14	.	many	TRBJ2-7
TGTGCCAGCAGTGAAGTGGACAGGGACAACTTT	CASSEVDRDNF	TRBV6-1	TRBD1	.	TRBJ1-1
TGCAGTGCTAGACGCGGGGGAGGTCACAATCAGCCCCAGCATTTT	CSARRGGGHNQPQHF	TRBV20-1	.	many	TRBJ1-5
TGTGCCAGCAGCTTAAAGGGTCCTGGGGCCAACGTCCTGACTTTC	CASSLKGPGANVLTF	TRBV7-2	.	.	TRBJ2-6
TGTGCCAGCAGCTCAGGGAGGGCCTCTGGAAACACCATATATTTT	CASSSGRASGNTIYF	TRBV7-6	.	medium-sized	TRBJ1-3
TGTGCCAGCAGCCAAGTGGTACGGGAGGAAGGAGATACGCAGTATTTT	CASSQVVREEGDTQYF	TRBV3-1	TRBD2	.	TRBJ2-3
TGTGCCATCAGTGAGCCAGGGGTAGGCTACACCTTC	CAISEPGVGYTF	TRBV10-3	.	many	TRBJ1-2
TGTGCCATCAGTGAGGACCACAGCACAGATACGCAGTATTTT	CAISEDHSTDTQYF	TRBV10-3	.	few	TRBJ2-3
TGCGCCAGCAGCATAACCTTAGGACTAGCGGGAGTCGGAGAGACCCAGTACTTC	CASSITLGLAGVGETQYF	TRBV5-1	TRBD2	once	TRBJ2-5
TGCGCCAACAGCTATAGACAGGGTGGAACTGAGGCTTTCTTT	CANSYRQGGTEAFF	TRBV5-1	TRBD1	.	TRBJ1-1
TGTGCCAGCAGTTTCAGGGCAGATACGCAGTATTTT	CASSFRADTQYF	TRBV12-3/TRBV12-4	.	many	TRBJ2-3
TGTGCCAGCAGCAACAGGGGTGGGAGGGTTGAAAAACTGTTTTTT	CASSNRGGRVEKLFF	TRBV3-1	TRBD1	.	TRBJ1-4
TGTGCCAGCGTTCCCCTCCTCCGGGAGGAAGCTTTCTTT	CASVPLLREEAFF	TRBV27	.	many	TRBJ1-1
TGTGCCAGCAGTTACCCCTGGGAGGGGGACTATGGCTACACCTTC	CASSYPWEGDYGYTF	TRBV6-2/TRBV6-3	.	.	TRBJ1-2
TGTGCCAGCAGTTCCATAATTAGCGGGGGGGGCACAGATACGCAGTATTTT	CASSSIISGGGTDTQYF	TRBV6-5	TRBD2	few	TRBJ2-3
TGTGCCAGCAGCCCGCCGGGGAAACACAGGAGACCTACCTACGAGCAGTACTTC	CASSPPGKHRRPTYEQYF	TRBV12-3/TRBV12-4	.	medium-sized	TRBJ2-7
TGTGCCACCAGCTCCGGAGGGGATTACAATCAGCCCCAGCATTTT	CATSSGGDYNQPQHF	TRBV15	.	medium-sized	TRBJ1-5
TGTGCCAGCAGCGTAATCGGGCCCCCAGATACGCAGTATTTT	CASSVIGPPDTQYF	TRBV9	.	.	TRBJ2-3
TGTGCCAGCAGCGGGACTAGCGGGGGGGCAAACATTCAGTACTTC	CASSGTSGGANIQYF	TRBV9	TRBD2	many	TRBJ2-4
TGCGCCAGCAGCCAAGATCCGGTGGCAGGAGCGTCTGGCTACACCTTC	CASSQDPVAGASGYTF	TRBV4-3	.	many	TRBJ1-2
TGTGCCAGCAGTCCCTCCAGGGGACCCTACGAGCAGTACTTC	CASSPSRGPYEQYF	TRBV27	.	.	TRBJ2-7
TGTGCCAGCAGTTCGCAGGGCGGTCAGCCCCAGCATTTT	CASSSQGGQPQHF	TRBV6-1	.	medium-sized	TRBJ1-5
TGCGCCAGCAGCCAAGATTTAGACAGGGGGTCGTTGGACTATGGCTACACCTTC	CASSQDLDRGSLDYGYTF	TRBV4-1	TRBD1	many	TRBJ1-2